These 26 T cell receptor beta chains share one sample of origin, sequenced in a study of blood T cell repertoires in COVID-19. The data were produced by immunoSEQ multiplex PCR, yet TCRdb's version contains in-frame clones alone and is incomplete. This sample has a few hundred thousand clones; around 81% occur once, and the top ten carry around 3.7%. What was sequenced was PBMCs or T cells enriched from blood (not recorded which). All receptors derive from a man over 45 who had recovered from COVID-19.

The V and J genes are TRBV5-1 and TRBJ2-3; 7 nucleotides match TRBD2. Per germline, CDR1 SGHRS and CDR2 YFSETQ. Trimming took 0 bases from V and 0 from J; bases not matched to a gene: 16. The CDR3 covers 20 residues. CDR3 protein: CASSLALGGGPAASTDTQYF. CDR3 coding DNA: TGCGCCAGCAGCTTGGCCTTGGGGGGAGGGCCCGCTGCCAGCACAGATACGCAGTATTTT.

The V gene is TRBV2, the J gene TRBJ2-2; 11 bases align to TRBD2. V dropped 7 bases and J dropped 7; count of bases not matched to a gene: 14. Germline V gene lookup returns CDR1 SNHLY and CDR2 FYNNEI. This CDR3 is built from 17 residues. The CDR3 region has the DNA TGTGCCAGCACCCAACGGGTAGCGGGAGGGTTGCGCGGGGAGCTGTTTTTT. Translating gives CASTQRVAGGLRGELFF.

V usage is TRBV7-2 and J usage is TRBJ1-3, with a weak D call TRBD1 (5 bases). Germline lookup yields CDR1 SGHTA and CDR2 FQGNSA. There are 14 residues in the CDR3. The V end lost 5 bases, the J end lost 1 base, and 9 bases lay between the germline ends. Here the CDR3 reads CASSVGGSGNTIYF. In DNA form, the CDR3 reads TGTGCCAGCAGCGTCGGGGGATCTGGAAACACCATATATTTT.

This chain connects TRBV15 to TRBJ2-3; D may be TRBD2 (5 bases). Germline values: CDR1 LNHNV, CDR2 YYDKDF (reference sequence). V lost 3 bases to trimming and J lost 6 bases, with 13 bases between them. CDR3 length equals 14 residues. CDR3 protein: CATSRGSSSDTQYF. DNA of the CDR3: TGTGCCACCAGCAGGGGGAGCTCATCGGATACGCAGTATTTT.

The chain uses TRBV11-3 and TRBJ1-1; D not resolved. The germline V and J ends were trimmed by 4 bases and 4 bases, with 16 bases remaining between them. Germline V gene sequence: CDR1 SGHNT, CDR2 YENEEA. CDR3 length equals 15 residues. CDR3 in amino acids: CASSSSGRDRTEAFF. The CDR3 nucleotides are TGTGCCAGCAGCTCGTCCGGACGGGATCGCACTGAAGCTTTCTTT.

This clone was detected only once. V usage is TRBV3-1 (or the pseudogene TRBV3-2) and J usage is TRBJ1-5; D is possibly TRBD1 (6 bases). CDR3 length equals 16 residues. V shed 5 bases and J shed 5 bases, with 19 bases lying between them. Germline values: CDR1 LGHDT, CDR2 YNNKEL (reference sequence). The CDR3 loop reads CASSTSRPGEYQPQHF. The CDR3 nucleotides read TGTGCCAGCAGCACTTCCCGGCCAGGGGAATATCAGCCCCAGCATTTT.

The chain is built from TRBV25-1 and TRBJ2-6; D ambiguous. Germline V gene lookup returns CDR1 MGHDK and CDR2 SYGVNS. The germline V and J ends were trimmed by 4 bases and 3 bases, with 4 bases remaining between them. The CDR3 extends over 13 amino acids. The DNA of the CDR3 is TGTGCCAGCAGTGTAGTTGGGGCCAACGTCCTGACTTTC. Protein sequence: CASSVVGANVLTF.

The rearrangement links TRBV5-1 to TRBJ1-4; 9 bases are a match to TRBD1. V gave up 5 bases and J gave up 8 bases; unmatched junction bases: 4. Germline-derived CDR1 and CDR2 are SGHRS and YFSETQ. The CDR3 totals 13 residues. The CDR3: CASRGQGGEKLFF. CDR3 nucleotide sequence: TGCGCCAGCAGGGGACAGGGAGGGGAAAAACTGTTTTTT.

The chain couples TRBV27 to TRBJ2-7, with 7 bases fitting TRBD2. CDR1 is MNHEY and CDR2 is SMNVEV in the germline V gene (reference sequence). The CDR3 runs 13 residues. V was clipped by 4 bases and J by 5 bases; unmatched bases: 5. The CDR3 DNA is TGTGCCAGCAGTTGGCGGGAGCACCACGAGCAGTACTTC. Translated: CASSWREHHEQYF.

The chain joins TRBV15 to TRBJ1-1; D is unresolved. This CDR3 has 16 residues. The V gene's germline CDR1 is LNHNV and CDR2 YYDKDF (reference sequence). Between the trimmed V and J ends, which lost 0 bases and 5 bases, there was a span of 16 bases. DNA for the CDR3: TGTGCCACCAGCAGAGATAGATTCAGTAGCGGAACTGAAGCTTTCTTT. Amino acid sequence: CATSRDRFSSGTEAFF.

The CDR3 coding sequence is TGTGCCAGCGAAGGACATTTCACCGGGGAGCTGTTTTTT. Translated, it gives CASEGHFTGELFF. This sequence joins TRBV6-5 and TRBJ2-2, with TRBD1 as a possible D gene (5 bases). Germline V gene data show CDR1 as MNHEY and CDR2 as SVGAGI. Deletions cut 8 bases from V and 4 bases from J, with 11 bases between. The CDR3 spans 13 residues.

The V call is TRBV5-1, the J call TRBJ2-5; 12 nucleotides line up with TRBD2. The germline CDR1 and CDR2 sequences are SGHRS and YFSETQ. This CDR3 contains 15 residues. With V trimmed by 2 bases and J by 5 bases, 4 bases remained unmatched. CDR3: CASSLETSGGETQYF. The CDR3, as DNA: TGCGCCAGCAGCTTAGAGACTAGCGGGGGTGAGACCCAGTACTTC.

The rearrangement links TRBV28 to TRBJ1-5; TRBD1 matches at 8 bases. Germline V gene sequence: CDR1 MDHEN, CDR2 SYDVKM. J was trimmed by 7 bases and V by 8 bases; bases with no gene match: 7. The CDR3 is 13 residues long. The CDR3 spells CASLGAGGQPQHF. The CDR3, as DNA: TGTGCCAGCTTGGGGGCAGGGGGCCAGCCCCAGCATTTT. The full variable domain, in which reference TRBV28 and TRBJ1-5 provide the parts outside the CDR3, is DVKVTQSSRYLVKRTGEKVFLECVQDMDHENMFWYRQDPGLGLRLIYFSYDVKMKEKGDIPEGYSVSREKKERFSLILESASTNQTSMYLCASLGAGGQPQHFGDGTRLSIL.

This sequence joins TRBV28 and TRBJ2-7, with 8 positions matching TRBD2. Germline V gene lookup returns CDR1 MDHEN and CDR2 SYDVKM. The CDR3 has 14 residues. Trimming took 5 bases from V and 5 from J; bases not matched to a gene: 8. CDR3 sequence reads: CASSGGRKTDEQYF. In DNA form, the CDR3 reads TGTGCCAGCAGTGGCGGGAGGAAGACGGACGAGCAGTACTTC. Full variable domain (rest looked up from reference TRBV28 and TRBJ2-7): DVKVTQSSRYLVKRTGEKVFLECVQDMDHENMFWYRQDPGLGLRLIYFSYDVKMKEKGDIPEGYSVSREKKERFSLILESASTNQTSMYLCASSGGRKTDEQYFGPGTRLTVT.

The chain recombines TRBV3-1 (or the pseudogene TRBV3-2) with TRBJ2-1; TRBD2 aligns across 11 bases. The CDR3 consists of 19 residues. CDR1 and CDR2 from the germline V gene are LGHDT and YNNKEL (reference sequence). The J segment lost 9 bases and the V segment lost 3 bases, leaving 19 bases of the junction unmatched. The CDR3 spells CASSQQNSTSGMPRGEQFF. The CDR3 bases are TGTGCCAGCAGCCAGCAGAATTCGACTAGCGGGATGCCTCGGGGTGAGCAGTTCTTC.

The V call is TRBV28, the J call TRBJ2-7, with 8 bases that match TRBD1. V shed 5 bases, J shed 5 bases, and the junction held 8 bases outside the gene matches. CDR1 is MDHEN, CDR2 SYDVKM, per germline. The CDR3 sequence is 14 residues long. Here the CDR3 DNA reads TGTGCCAGCAGTCCTCGGGACAGGTCAAACGAGCAGTACTTC. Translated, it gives CASSPRDRSNEQYF.

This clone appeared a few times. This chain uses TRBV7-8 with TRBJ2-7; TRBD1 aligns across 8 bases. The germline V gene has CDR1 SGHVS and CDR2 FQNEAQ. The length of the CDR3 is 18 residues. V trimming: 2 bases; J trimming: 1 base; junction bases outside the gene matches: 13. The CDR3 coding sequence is TGTGCCAGCAGCTTATATAGGGTCGTCACAGGGGGTTCCTACGAGCAGTACTTC. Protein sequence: CASSLYRVVTGGSYEQYF.

This chain's CDR3 is CASSEGTGFTGELFF. The CDR3 region has the DNA TGCGCCAGCAGTGAGGGGACAGGGTTCACCGGGGAGCTGTTTTTT. The V and J genes are TRBV10-1 and TRBJ2-2; TRBD1 matches 9 bases. The junction had 2 bases not matched to a gene; V was cut back by 2 bases and J by 4 bases. This CDR3 spans 15 amino acids. The germline gives CDR1 WNHNN, CDR2 SYGVQD (reference sequence).

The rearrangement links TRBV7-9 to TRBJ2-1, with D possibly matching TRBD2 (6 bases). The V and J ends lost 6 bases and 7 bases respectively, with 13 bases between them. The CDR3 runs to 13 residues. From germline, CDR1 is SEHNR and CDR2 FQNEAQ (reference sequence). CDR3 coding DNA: TGTGCCAGCAGGGAGGGATGGCTGAATGAGCAGTTCTTC. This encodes CASREGWLNEQFF.

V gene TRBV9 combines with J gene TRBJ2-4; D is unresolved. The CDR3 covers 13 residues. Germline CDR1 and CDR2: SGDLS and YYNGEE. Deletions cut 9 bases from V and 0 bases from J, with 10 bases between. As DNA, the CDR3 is TGTGCCACCGATTACATAGCCAAAAACATTCAGTACTTC. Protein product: CATDYIAKNIQYF.

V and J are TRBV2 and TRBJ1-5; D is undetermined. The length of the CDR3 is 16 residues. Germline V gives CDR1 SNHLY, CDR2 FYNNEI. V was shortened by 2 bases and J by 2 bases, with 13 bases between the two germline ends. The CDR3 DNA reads TGTGCCAGCAGTGAAAGTGAGCCCTACGGCAATCAGCCCCAGCATTTT. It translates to CASSESEPYGNQPQHF.

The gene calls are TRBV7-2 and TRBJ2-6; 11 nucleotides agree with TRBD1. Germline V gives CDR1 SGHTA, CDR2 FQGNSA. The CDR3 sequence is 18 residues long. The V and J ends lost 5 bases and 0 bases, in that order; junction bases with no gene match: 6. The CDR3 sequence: CASSEDRGRRSGANVLTF. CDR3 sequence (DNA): TGTGCCAGCAGCGAGGACAGGGGGCGCCGCTCTGGGGCCAACGTCCTGACTTTC.

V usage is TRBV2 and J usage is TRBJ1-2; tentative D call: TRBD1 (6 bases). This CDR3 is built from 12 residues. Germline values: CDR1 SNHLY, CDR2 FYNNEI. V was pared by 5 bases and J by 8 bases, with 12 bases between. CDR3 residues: CASSLTGGGYTF. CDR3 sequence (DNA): TGTGCCAGCAGTCTGACAGGCGGCGGCTACACCTTC.

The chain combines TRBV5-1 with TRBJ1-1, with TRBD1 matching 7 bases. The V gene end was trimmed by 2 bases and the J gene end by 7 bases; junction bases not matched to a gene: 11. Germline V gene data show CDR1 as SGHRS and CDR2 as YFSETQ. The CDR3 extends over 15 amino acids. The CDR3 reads CASSFEGGRSGEAFF. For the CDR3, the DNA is TGCGCCAGCAGCTTCGAAGGGGGCAGGAGCGGTGAAGCTTTCTTT.

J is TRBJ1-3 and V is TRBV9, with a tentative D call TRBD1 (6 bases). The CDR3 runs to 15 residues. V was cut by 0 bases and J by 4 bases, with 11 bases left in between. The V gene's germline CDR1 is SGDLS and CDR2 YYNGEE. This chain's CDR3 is CASSVAAGAGNTIYF. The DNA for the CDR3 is TGTGCCAGCAGCGTAGCTGCAGGGGCCGGAAACACCATATATTTT.

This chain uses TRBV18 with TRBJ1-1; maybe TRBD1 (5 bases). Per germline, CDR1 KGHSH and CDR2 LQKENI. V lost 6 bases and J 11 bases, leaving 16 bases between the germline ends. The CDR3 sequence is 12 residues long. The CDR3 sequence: CASSAGRLAAFF. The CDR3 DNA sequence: TGTGCCAGCTCCGCGGGACGCCTAGCGGCTTTCTTT.